This TCR beta chain was documented in a study of regulatory T cells in long-lasting Graves disease. Sample time point: newly diagnosed GD, antithyroid drugs for less than 3 months. The TCR library was prepared using RNA isolated from PBMCs. Building the TCR beta libraries relied on iRepertoire HTBI primers, and CDR3 regions underwent Arm-PCR. From the multiplex PCR reads, TCRdb called clonotypes with MiXCR, one entry per CDR3 protein. The sample includes 600,000 to 650,000 distinct CDR3 sequences, roughly 16% of them seen just once. The CDR3 consists of 16 residues. Germline-derived CDR1 and CDR2 are MDHEN and SYDVKM. The V gene lost 4 bases and the J gene lost 0 bases, with 13 bases spanning the gap. Separately, the same data were catalogued under a study of T cells in Graves' hyperthyroidism and ophthalmopathy.

The rearrangement links TRBV28 to TRBJ1-3; D is perhaps TRBD1 (6 bases). Sequencing used peripheral blood mononuclear cells (PBMCs), obtained at new diagnosis, from a patient treated with antithyroid drugs. The source is a woman aged 25 to 45 with Graves disease. The chain's CDR3 is CASSYSTGTSGNTIYF. In DNA, the CDR3 is TGTGCCAGCAGTTATTCGACAGGCACCTCTGGAAACACCATATATTTT.